This T cell receptor (beta chain) was obtained from a study of blood T cell repertoires in COVID-19. The wider study: Donors in the United States, Italy and Spain gave samples during acute or convalescent COVID-19. T cells, B-cell-depleted T cells, or PBMCs provided the cDNA or gDNA that served as material.

From germline, CDR1 is SNHLY and CDR2 FYNNEI. Trimming shortened V by 0 bases and J by 6 bases, and 9 bases separated the two germline ends. CDR3 length: 14 amino acids. In the original analysis: Reference gene primer amplification yielded estimated nucleated cell counts. TCRdb keeps only in-frame clones here, not all; method: immunoSEQ multiplex PCR. The DNA gave D and trimming, while V, J and clone size come from that table. In the table there are 170,000 or so clones, about three quarters of which are singletons. Sequences were obtained from peripheral blood. This chain links TRBV2 with TRBJ1-5; no reliable D call. This TCR was recovered from a woman in her 70s with acute or convalescent COVID-19. CDR3 DNA sequence: TGTGCCAGCAGTGAAGCAGAGAGATTTCAGCCCCAGCATTTT. This translates into CASSEAERFQPQHF.